This T cell receptor beta chain was recovered during a study of post-analysis software for immune sequencing data. For this clonotype: No antigen is known for it.

cDNA libraries for TCR beta contained unique molecular identifiers. TCRdb itself ran the PCR reads through MiXCR, one entry per CDR3 protein. The table records around 770,000 distinct CDR3 sequences, around 45% of them present only once. General observations from the study: Normalized Chao1 diversity was significantly lower in multiple sclerosis patients than in controls. Patients had higher frequencies than controls of roughly five TRBV segments, including TRBV5-6, TRBV5-1 and TRBV20-1.

In germline, CDR1 is SGHTA, CDR2 FQGNSA. The CDR3 consists of 16 residues. After removal of 5 bases from V and 6 bases from J, the junction contained 9 bases not matched to a gene. V usage is TRBV7-2 and J usage is TRBJ2-7; 14 bases line up with TRBD2. The sequence came from a girl aged 5-17 years with multiple sclerosis. The sample comprised blood. The CDR3 reads CASSPGLAGVRGEQYF. The CDR3, as DNA: TGTGCCAGCAGCCCGGGACTAGCGGGAGTTCGAGGCGAGCAGTACTTC.